This passage covers 21 T cell receptor beta chains from one sample sequenced in a study of cytomegalovirus exposure and HLA in healthy donors. In the PCR, 60 Vbeta and 13 Jbeta primers were used. Produced via immunoSEQ multiplex PCR; TCRdb's table is partial and in-frame only. This sample yields some 100,000 clones, of which about 80% are seen a single time; roughly 3.7% belongs to the top ten. Sequences were obtained from PBMCs. The receptors here all came from a female donor in good health and CMV-seropositive.

The chain employs TRBV11-2 and TRBJ1-2, with 11 bases aligning to TRBD1. V shed 5 bases and J 8 bases; nucleotides not matched to a gene: 10. Germline V lookup: CDR1 SGHAT, CDR2 FQNNGV. The CDR3 runs 15 residues. The CDR3 loop reads CASSPRTGGARGYTF. DNA for the CDR3: TGTGCCAGCAGCCCAAGGACAGGGGGCGCACGGGGCTACACCTTC.

This chain links TRBV7-9 with TRBJ2-7; no clear D. V was shortened by 5 bases and J by 1 base, with 9 bases between the two germline ends. Germline V gene lookup returns CDR1 SEHNR and CDR2 FQNEAQ (reference sequence). The CDR3 totals 13 residues. CDR3 sequence: CASSLLTSYEQYF. The DNA for the CDR3 is TGTGCCAGCAGCCTCCTAACGTCCTACGAGCAGTACTTC.

The V call is TRBV9, the J call TRBJ2-7, with 7 bases aligning to TRBD1. This CDR3 comprises 15 residues. The V segment lost 4 bases and the J segment 2 bases; nucleotides outside the gene matches: 9. CDR1 is SGDLS, CDR2 YYNGEE, per germline. The CDR3 reads CASSRTQGLPYEQYF. The CDR3 nucleotides are TGTGCCAGCAGCCGGACACAGGGGTTGCCCTACGAGCAGTACTTC.

This clone was found a few times. This sequence joins TRBV11-2 and TRBJ2-7; D call uncertain. Germline values: CDR1 SGHAT, CDR2 FQNNGV. The CDR3 runs to 11 residues. V was cut by 4 bases and J by 9 bases, with 10 bases left in between. The CDR3 coding sequence is TGTGCCAGCAGCTCTTTCGGTGGGCAGTACTTC. This codes for CASSSFGGQYF.

This sequence joins TRBV5-4 and TRBJ2-7; D perhaps matches TRBD1 (6 bases). Between the trimmed V and J ends, which lost 3 bases and 3 bases, there was a span of 7 bases. The CDR3 sequence is 12 residues long. Germline assignment: CDR1 SGHNT and CDR2 YYREEE (reference sequence). In DNA, the CDR3 is TGTGCCAGCAGCTCGGACAGCTACGAGCAGTACTTC. Its translation is CASSSDSYEQYF. Full variable domain (rest looked up from reference TRBV5-4 and TRBJ2-7): ETGVTQSPTHLIKTRGQQVTLRCSSQSGHNTVSWYQQALGQGPQFIFQYYREEENGRGNFPPRFSGLQFPNYSSELNVNALELDDSALYLCASSSDSYEQYFGPGTRLTVT.

The genes are TRBV6-5 and TRBJ1-4; 9 bases fit TRBD1. V gave up 5 bases and J gave up 8 bases; unmatched junction bases: 6. The CDR3 is 14 amino acids. The V gene's germline CDR1 is MNHEY and CDR2 SVGAGI. The CDR3 loop is CASSPGTGWEKLFF. Written as DNA, the CDR3 is TGTGCCAGCAGTCCCGGGACAGGGTGGGAAAAACTGTTTTTT.

Here the CDR3 DNA reads TGTGCCAGCAGTGACTCGAGGGGGGGTGCCAAGCCGACCCTCCACTTT. This sequence encodes CASSDSRGGAKPTLHF. The V call is TRBV6-4, the J call TRBJ1-6; the D gene is possibly TRBD1 (6 bases). CDR3 length: 16 amino acids. Per germline, CDR1 MRHNA and CDR2 SNTAGT. V dropped 0 bases and J dropped 14 bases, with 20 bases sitting between them.

The chain recombines TRBV29-1 with TRBJ2-5, with D unclear. V lost 4 bases and J 5 bases, leaving 11 bases between the germline ends. The CDR3 consists of 12 residues. From germline, CDR1 is SQVTM and CDR2 ANQGSEA. As DNA, the CDR3 is TGCAGCGTTGCCTCGGTAACGGAGACCCAGTACTTC. The encoded protein is CSVASVTETQYF. The full variable domain, rest sourced from reference TRBV29-1 and TRBJ2-5, is SAVISQKPSRDICQRGTSLTIQCQVDSQVTMMFWYRQQPGQSLTLIATANQGSEATYESGFVIDKFPISRPNLTFSTLTVSNMSPEDSSIYLCSVASVTETQYFGPGTRLLVL.

This clone has more than one count but fewer than ten. The chain employs TRBV13 and TRBJ2-3; 12 bases match TRBD2. The CDR3 has 16 residues. V lost 5 bases, J lost 4 bases, and 7 bases stayed unmatched. CDR1 and CDR2 from the germline V gene are PRHDT and FYEKMQ (reference sequence). CDR3 nucleotides: TGTGCCAGCAGCGTACCACGGACTAGCGGGGCAGATACGCAGTATTTT. This translates into CASSVPRTSGADTQYF.

This chain joins TRBV4-2 and TRBJ1-2, with 7 bases that match TRBD1. Germline lookup yields CDR1 LGHNA and CDR2 YNFKEQ. The CDR3 is 15 amino acids. V lost 1 base to trimming and J lost 3 bases; unmatched junction nucleotides: 5. CDR3 nucleotide sequence: TGTGCCAGCAGCCAAGGGACAGGCCGCGACTATGGCTACACCTTC. It translates to CASSQGTGRDYGYTF.

The V and J genes are TRBV6-6 and TRBJ2-2; 9 nucleotides agree with TRBD2. V lost 6 bases to trimming and J lost 1 base; unmatched junction nucleotides: 6. The CDR3 has 16 amino acids. Germline V gives CDR1 MNHNY, CDR2 SVGAGI (reference sequence). CDR3 nucleotide sequence: TGTGCCAGCAGCCGTGGCGGGGGGGGGAACACCGGGGAGCTGTTTTTT. Translated, it gives CASSRGGGGNTGELFF.

V gene TRBV7-8 combines with J gene TRBJ2-3; TRBD2 aligns across 11 bases. V shed 5 bases and J 3 bases; nucleotides not matched to a gene: 13. The CDR3 runs to 18 residues. Germline CDR1 is SGHVS and CDR2 is FQNEAQ. The chain's CDR3 is CASSPEASGRMGTDTQYF. For the CDR3, the DNA is TGTGCCAGCAGCCCAGAGGCTAGCGGGAGGATGGGGACAGATACGCAGTATTTT.

The chain couples TRBV7-2 to TRBJ2-3; 7 nucleotides agree with TRBD2. There are 15 residues in the CDR3. Trimming took 2 bases from V and 1 from J; bases not matched to a gene: 3. CDR1 SGHTA and CDR2 FQGNSA come from the germline V gene. The CDR3: CASSLNRGGTDTQYF. The DNA of the CDR3 is TGTGCCAGCAGCTTAAATCGGGGGGGCACAGATACGCAGTATTTT.

The CDR3 loop is CASGDSDTQYF. For the CDR3, the DNA is TGTGCCTCCGGAGATTCAGATACGCAGTATTTT. The chain recombines TRBV19 with TRBJ2-3; D not certain. V shed 11 bases and J shed 4 bases, with 10 bases lying between them. This CDR3 has 11 amino acids. In germline, CDR1 is LNHDA, CDR2 SQIVND (reference sequence).

V and J are TRBV5-1 and TRBJ1-3, with D perhaps TRBD1 (6 bases). Germline V gene data show CDR1 as SGHRS and CDR2 as YFSETQ. The V end was cut by 4 bases, the J end by 3 bases, with 17 bases between. This CDR3 is 16 amino acids long. CDR3 in amino acids: CASSATSGVVGNTIYF. The CDR3 DNA follows: TGCGCCAGCAGCGCCACTTCAGGGGTTGTTGGAAACACCATATATTTT. The full variable domain, its missing parts supplied by reference TRBV5-1 and TRBJ1-3, is KAGVTQTPRYLIKTRGQQVTLSCSPISGHRSVSWYQQTPGQGLQFLFEYFSETQRNKGNFPGRFSGRQFSNSRSEMNVSTLELGDSALYLCASSATSGVVGNTIYFGEGSWLTVV.

CDR3 in DNA: TGCGCCAGCAGGGACTCAGGGGGCATAACCGGGGAGCTGTTTTTT. As protein: CASRDSGGITGELFF. The rearrangement uses TRBV10-2 and TRBJ2-2; 8 bases match TRBD1. The V gene end was trimmed by 6 bases and the J gene end by 5 bases; junction bases not matched to a gene: 8. Germline CDR1 reads WSHSY; CDR2 reads SAAADI. CDR3 length: 15 residues.

The J gene is TRBJ1-5, the V gene TRBV4-1; D uncertain. CDR3 length equals 14 residues. The germline V and J ends were trimmed by 3 bases and 1 base, with 7 bases remaining between them. The germline V gene encodes CDR1 MGHRA and CDR2 YSYEKL. Here the CDR3 DNA reads TGCGCCAGCAGCCAGTGGAGCAGCAATCAGCCCCAGCATTTT. It translates to CASSQWSSNQPQHF.

This chain connects TRBV15 to TRBJ2-2; TRBD2 matches 8 bases. There are 17 residues in the CDR3. The germline V gene has CDR1 LNHNV and CDR2 YYDKDF (reference sequence). J was trimmed by 5 bases and V by 5 bases; bases with no gene match: 13. The CDR3 DNA follows: TGTGCCACCAGCTCAAGGGGGACTAGGGGATATACCGGGGAGCTGTTTTTT. This translates into CATSSRGTRGYTGELFF.

This clone came up once. The chain employs TRBV7-9 and TRBJ1-1; maybe TRBD1 (5 bases). The germline V and J ends were trimmed by 4 bases and 0 bases, with 12 bases remaining between them. Germline V gene sequence: CDR1 SEHNR, CDR2 FQNEAQ (reference sequence). The CDR3 extends over 15 amino acids. CDR3 coding DNA: TGTGCCAGCAGCTCGCTGACAGTCATGAACACTGAAGCTTTCTTT. Its translation: CASSSLTVMNTEAFF.

CDR3 nucleotide sequence: TGTGCCAGCAGCCGGCAAAAGGGGGCTGAGCAGTTCTTC. Amino acid sequence: CASSRQKGAEQFF. The genes are TRBV7-2 and TRBJ2-1, with 7 nucleotides matching TRBD1. V shed 5 bases and J 9 bases; nucleotides not matched to a gene: 7. Per the germline V gene, CDR1 is SGHTA and CDR2 is FQGNSA. The CDR3 consists of 13 residues. The variable domain in full, with the rest retrieved from reference TRBV7-2 and TRBJ2-1, is GAGVSQSPSNKVTEKGKDVELRCDPISGHTALYWYRQSLGQGLEFLIYFQGNSAPDKSGLPSDRFSAERTGGSVSTLTIQRTQQEDSAVYLCASSRQKGAEQFFGPGTRLTVL.

This rearrangement joins TRBV6-5 to TRBJ1-6, with 7 bases lining up with TRBD1. The CDR3 extends over 13 amino acids. Per germline, CDR1 MNHEY and CDR2 SVGAGI. V shed 5 bases and J 10 bases; nucleotides not matched to a gene: 5. The CDR3 sequence: CASSAGTASPLHF. CDR3 nucleotide sequence: TGTGCCAGCAGTGCTGGGACAGCGTCACCCCTCCACTTT.